These 20 T cell receptor beta chains were all obtained from the same sample, sequenced in a study of shared clonotypes between healthy human individuals. Assay used: immunoSEQ multiplex PCR; TCRdb lists only in-frame clones, some missing. The sample contains roughly 1.5 million clones, 98% of which appear only once. Sequencing was carried out using naive CD4+ T cells sorted from blood. The sample's subset: CD45RA+ positively selected. These receptors were taken from a young man in good health.

The chain couples TRBV10-3 to TRBJ2-5, with TRBD1 as a possible D gene (6 bases). Trimming stripped 5 bases from V and 1 base from J, with 14 bases between. The CDR3 contains 15 residues. Germline-derived CDR1 and CDR2 are ENHRY and SYGVKD. The CDR3 is CAISSDSSPQETQYF. In DNA form, the CDR3 reads TGTGCCATCAGTTCGGACAGTTCCCCCCAAGAGACCCAGTACTTC.

The chain recombines TRBV9 with TRBJ2-1; D perhaps matches TRBD2 (6 bases). The germline V gene has CDR1 SGDLS and CDR2 YYNGEE. CDR3 length: 17 residues. V dropped 4 bases and J dropped 3 bases, with 20 bases sitting between them. The CDR3 DNA reads TGTGCCAGCAGCCGAATCCCAACGGGAGACCTCTACAATGAGCAGTTCTTC. Its protein is CASSRIPTGDLYNEQFF.

V usage is TRBV2 and J usage is TRBJ2-7, with D possibly being TRBD1 (6 bases). CDR1 is SNHLY, CDR2 FYNNEI, per germline. The V end lost 7 bases, the J end lost 4 bases, and 17 bases lay between the germline ends. The CDR3 spans 14 residues. Here the CDR3 DNA reads TGTGCCAGCATCGCAGGGGACACCCTTTACGAGCAGTACTTC. This codes for CASIAGDTLYEQYF.

J is TRBJ1-5 and V is TRBV18; 8 nucleotides match TRBD1. Germline-derived CDR1 and CDR2 are KGHSH and LQKENI. J gave up 0 bases and V 1 base, and 2 bases lay outside the gene matches. The CDR3 is made up of 16 amino acids. In DNA form, the CDR3 reads TGTGCCAGCTCACCACAGGGGACAGGTAGCAATCAGCCCCAGCATTTT. This encodes CASSPQGTGSNQPQHF. Variable domain in full (rest from reference TRBV18 and TRBJ1-5): NAGVMQNPRHLVRRRGQEARLRCSPMKGHSHVYWYRQLPEEGLKFMVYLQKENIIDESGMPKERFSAEFPKEGPSILRIQQVVRGDSAAYFCASSPQGTGSNQPQHFGDGTRLSIL.

The V gene is TRBV27, the J gene TRBJ2-7; 7 positions agree with TRBD1. The V gene end was trimmed by 9 bases and the J gene end by 7 bases; junction bases not matched to a gene: 15. The CDR3 is 14 amino acids. Per the germline V gene, CDR1 is MNHEY and CDR2 is SMNVEV (reference sequence). The CDR3 region has the DNA TGTGCCAGTAACACTATTCGGGACAGAGAAGAGCAGTACTTC. Amino acids: CASNTIRDREEQYF.

The chain has TRBV5-6 and TRBJ2-7; D possibly uses TRBD1 or TRBD2 (5 bases each). V lost 3 bases, J lost 7 bases, and 17 bases lay in between. Germline V lookup: CDR1 SGHDT, CDR2 YYEEEE. The CDR3 is 14 residues long. The CDR3 coding sequence is TGTGCCAGCAGCTGGACCGGGACCAGCCTAGAGCAGTACTTC. Amino acid sequence: CASSWTGTSLEQYF. Complete variable domain (other parts from reference TRBV5-6 and TRBJ2-7): DAGVTQSPTHLIKTRGQQVTLRCSPKSGHDTVSWYQQALGQGPQFIFQYYEEEERQRGNFPDRFSGHQFPNYSSELNVNALLLGDSALYLCASSWTGTSLEQYFGPGTRLTVT.

The chain uses TRBV10-3 and TRBJ2-2; 9 bases fit TRBD2. This CDR3 region has 14 residues. Trimming took 4 bases from V and 5 from J; bases not matched to a gene: 2. Per the germline V gene, CDR1 is ENHRY and CDR2 is SYGVKD. CDR3 DNA: TGTGCCATCAGTGGGACTAGCGCTACCGGGGAGCTGTTTTTT. Protein product: CAISGTSATGELFF.

V and J are TRBV2 and TRBJ1-2, with a tentative D call TRBD1 (5 bases). Germline CDR1 SNHLY, CDR2 FYNNEI. V shed 4 bases and J shed 2 bases, with 11 bases lying between them. The CDR3 runs 14 residues. DNA of the CDR3: TGTGCCAGCAGTGTGGCAGGGAGCAACTATGGCTACACCTTC. As protein: CASSVAGSNYGYTF.

This chain links TRBV5-6 with TRBJ1-2, with D maybe TRBD1 (6 bases). The CDR3 sequence is 15 residues long. Germline V gene data show CDR1 as SGHDT and CDR2 as YYEEEE. V was shortened by 4 bases and J by 2 bases, with 15 bases between the two germline ends. The CDR3 DNA is TGTGCCAGCAGCCGGGGTCAAAGGGGGAACTATGGCTACACCTTC. It translates to CASSRGQRGNYGYTF.

The J gene is TRBJ2-7, the V gene TRBV30; 11 bases agree with TRBD2. Germline lookup yields CDR1 GTSNPN and CDR2 SVGIG (reference sequence). The CDR3 runs to 14 residues. With 4 bases clipped from V and 6 bases from J, the junction kept 8 bases outside the gene matches. CDR3 protein: CAWKPLAGVGEQYF. In nucleotides, the CDR3 is TGTGCCTGGAAACCACTAGCGGGAGTTGGCGAGCAGTACTTC. The variable domain in full, with the rest retrieved from reference TRBV30 and TRBJ2-7, is SQTIHQWPATLVQPVGSPLSLECTVEGTSNPNLYWYRQAAGRGLQLLFYSVGIGQISSEVPQNLSASRPQDRQFILSSKKLLLSDSGFYLCAWKPLAGVGEQYFGPGTRLTVT.

V is TRBV19 and J is TRBJ2-1, with 8 bases identical to TRBD1. Germline values: CDR1 LNHDA, CDR2 SQIVND (reference sequence). V shed 5 bases and J 5 bases; nucleotides not matched to a gene: 8. The CDR3 consists of 15 residues. The DNA of the CDR3 is TGTGCCAGTAGTTCGCCGGGACAGGCCAACAATGAGCAGTTCTTC. It is translated as CASSSPGQANNEQFF.

The chain joins TRBV19 to TRBJ1-1, with D hard to call. The germline CDR1 and CDR2 sequences are LNHDA and SQIVND (reference sequence). This CDR3 has 17 amino acids. V lost 5 bases, J lost 0 bases, and 19 bases lay in between. In nucleotides, the CDR3 is TGTGCCAGTAGTCTCGGAATTATGAGGGCCCTGAACACTGAAGCTTTCTTT. It codes for CASSLGIMRALNTEAFF.

The V gene is TRBV6-1, the J gene TRBJ2-6; 9 bases are a match to TRBD2. The CDR3 length is 17 residues. V was clipped by 2 bases and J by 1 base; unmatched bases: 3. CDR1 is MNHNS and CDR2 is SASEGT in the germline V gene. CDR3 loop: CASSELAGPSGANVLTF. CDR3 DNA sequence: TGTGCCAGCAGTGAACTAGCGGGACCATCTGGGGCCAACGTCCTGACTTTC.

The gene calls are TRBV28 and TRBJ2-7, with D hard to call. With 5 bases removed from V and 7 bases from J, the gap between germline ends came to 6 bases. Germline lookup yields CDR1 MDHEN and CDR2 SYDVKM. The CDR3 has 10 residues. For the CDR3, the DNA is TGTGCCAGCAGTCGGTGGGAGCAGTACTTC. Translation: CASSRWEQYF.

The rearrangement uses TRBV5-1 and TRBJ2-5; D remains unclear. The V gene lost 7 bases and the J gene lost 5 bases, with 18 bases spanning the gap. The CDR3 is made up of 14 amino acids. Germline loops: CDR1 SGHRS, CDR2 YFSETQ. The CDR3 reads CASRRGTGPETQYF. CDR3 DNA sequence: TGCGCCAGCCGACGCGGAACCGGACCGGAGACCCAGTACTTC.

The CDR3 bases are TGCGCCAGCAGCGTAGGGACAGGTGGCAATCAGCCCCAGCATTTT. Translating gives CASSVGTGGNQPQHF. This rearrangement joins TRBV5-1 to TRBJ1-5, with 8 bases that match TRBD1. The V gene's germline CDR1 is SGHRS and CDR2 YFSETQ. J lost 2 bases, V lost 4 bases, and 5 bases had no gene match. The CDR3 sequence is 15 residues long.

In regard to this clone: In the same sample, other DNA sequences code for this CDR3. The chain combines TRBV5-1 with TRBJ1-1, with D perhaps TRBD1 (5 bases). This CDR3 comprises 12 residues. Looked up from germline, CDR1 is SGHRS and CDR2 is YFSETQ. The V end was cut by 0 bases, the J end by 5 bases, with 5 bases between. DNA for the CDR3: TGCGCCAGCAGCTTGGGGACAACTGAAGCTTTCTTT. Residues: CASSLGTTEAFF.

The chain carries TRBV5-1 and TRBJ1-1; D is unresolved. Trimming shortened V by 1 base and J by 3 bases, and 10 bases separated the two germline ends. Germline CDR1 reads SGHRS; CDR2 reads YFSETQ. The CDR3 sequence is 14 residues long. The CDR3 nucleotides read TGCGCCAGCAGCTTGCGGCCCGGGGACACTGAAGCTTTCTTT. It codes for CASSLRPGDTEAFF. The variable domain in full, with the rest retrieved from reference TRBV5-1 and TRBJ1-1, is KAGVTQTPRYLIKTRGQQVTLSCSPISGHRSVSWYQQTPGQGLQFLFEYFSETQRNKGNFPGRFSGRQFSNSRSEMNVSTLELGDSALYLCASSLRPGDTEAFFGQGTRLTVV.

In its sample, this clone was seen once. The chain uses TRBV28 and TRBJ2-6; TRBD1 or TRBD2 may be the D gene (5 bases each). Per the germline V gene, CDR1 is MDHEN and CDR2 is SYDVKM. V dropped 6 bases and J dropped 2 bases, with 14 bases sitting between them. The CDR3 contains 16 residues. This CDR3 is CASRHGGSAGANVLTF. CDR3 sequence (DNA): TGTGCCAGCAGGCATGGGGGTTCAGCTGGGGCCAACGTCCTGACTTTC. Full variable domain (remainder filled in from reference TRBV28 and TRBJ2-6): DVKVTQSSRYLVKRTGEKVFLECVQDMDHENMFWYRQDPGLGLRLIYFSYDVKMKEKGDIPEGYSVSREKKERFSLILESASTNQTSMYLCASRHGGSAGANVLTFGAGSRLTVL.

The genes are TRBV18 and TRBJ1-1, with 7 nucleotides matching TRBD1. Germline CDR1 reads KGHSH; CDR2 reads LQKENI. Trimming at V came to 0 bases and at J to 3 bases, leaving 1 base not matched to a gene. The CDR3 contains 14 residues. CDR3 DNA sequence: TGTGCCAGCTCACCACCTGACAGGGACACTGAAGCTTTCTTT. Residues: CASSPPDRDTEAFF.